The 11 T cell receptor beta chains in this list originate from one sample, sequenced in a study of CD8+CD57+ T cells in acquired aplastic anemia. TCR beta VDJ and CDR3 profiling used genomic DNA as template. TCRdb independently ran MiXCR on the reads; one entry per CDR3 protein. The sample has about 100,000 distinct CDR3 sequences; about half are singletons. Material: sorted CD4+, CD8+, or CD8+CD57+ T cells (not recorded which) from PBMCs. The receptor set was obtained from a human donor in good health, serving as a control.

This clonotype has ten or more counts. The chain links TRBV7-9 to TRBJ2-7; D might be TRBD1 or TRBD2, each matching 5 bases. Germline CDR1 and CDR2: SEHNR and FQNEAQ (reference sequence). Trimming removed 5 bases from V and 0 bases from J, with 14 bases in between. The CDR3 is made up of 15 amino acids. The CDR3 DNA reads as TGTGCCAGCAGCCCCGGGACCGACTACTCCTACGAGCAGTACTTC. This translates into CASSPGTDYSYEQYF.

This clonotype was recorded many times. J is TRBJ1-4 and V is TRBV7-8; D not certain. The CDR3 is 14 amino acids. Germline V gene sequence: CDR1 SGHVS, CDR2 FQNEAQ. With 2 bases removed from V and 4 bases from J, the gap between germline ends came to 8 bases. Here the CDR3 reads CASSLPGYNEKLFF. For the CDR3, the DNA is TGTGCCAGCAGCTTACCGGGATATAATGAAAAACTGTTTTTT. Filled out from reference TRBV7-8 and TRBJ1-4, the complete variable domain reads GAGVSQSPRYKVAKRGQDVALRCDPISGHVSLFWYQQALGQGPEFLTYFQNEAQLDKSGLPSDRFFAERPEGSVSTLKIQRTQQEDSAVYLCASSLPGYNEKLFFGSGTQLSVL.

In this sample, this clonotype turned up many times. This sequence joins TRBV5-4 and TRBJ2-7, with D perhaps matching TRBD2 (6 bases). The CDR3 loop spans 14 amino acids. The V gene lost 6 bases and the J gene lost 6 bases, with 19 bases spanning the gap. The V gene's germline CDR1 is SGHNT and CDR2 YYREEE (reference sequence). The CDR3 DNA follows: TGTGCCAGCAATCTGGCGGGGAAACGAGGCGAGCAGTACTTC. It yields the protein CASNLAGKRGEQYF.

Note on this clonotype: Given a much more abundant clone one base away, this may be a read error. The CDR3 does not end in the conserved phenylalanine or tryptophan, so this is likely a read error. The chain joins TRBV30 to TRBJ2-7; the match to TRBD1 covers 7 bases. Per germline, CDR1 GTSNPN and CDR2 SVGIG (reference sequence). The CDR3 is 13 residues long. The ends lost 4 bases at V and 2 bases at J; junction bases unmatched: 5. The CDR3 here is CAWTTGTAYEQYL. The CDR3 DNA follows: TGTGCCTGGACCACCGGGACAGCCTACGAGCAGTACCTC.

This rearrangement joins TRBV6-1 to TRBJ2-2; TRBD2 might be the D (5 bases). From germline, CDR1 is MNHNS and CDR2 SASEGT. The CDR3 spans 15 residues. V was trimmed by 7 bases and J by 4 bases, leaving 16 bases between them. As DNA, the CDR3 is TGTGCCAGCACCGTGCGAGGGTCATCCACCGGGGAGCTGTTTTTT. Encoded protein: CASTVRGSSTGELFF.

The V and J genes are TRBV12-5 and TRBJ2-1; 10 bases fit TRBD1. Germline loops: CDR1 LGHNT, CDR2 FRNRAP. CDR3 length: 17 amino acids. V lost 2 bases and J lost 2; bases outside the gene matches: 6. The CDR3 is CASGLPDRGPPYNEQFF. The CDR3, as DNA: TGTGCTAGTGGTTTGCCTGACAGGGGGCCCCCCTACAATGAGCAGTTCTTC.

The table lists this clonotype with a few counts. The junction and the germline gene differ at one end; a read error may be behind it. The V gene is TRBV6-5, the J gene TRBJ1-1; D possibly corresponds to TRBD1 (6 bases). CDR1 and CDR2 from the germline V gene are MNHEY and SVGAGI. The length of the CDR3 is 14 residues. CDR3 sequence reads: CASSYSHGDTGAFF. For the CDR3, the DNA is TGTGCCAGCAGTTACTCTCACGGGGACACTGGAGCTTTCTTT.

The CDR3 region has the DNA TGTGCCAGCAGCTCACAGGGGTCACCAGAAGCTTTCTTT. It yields the protein CASSSQGSPEAFF. The rearrangement joins TRBV7-3 to TRBJ1-1, with 7 positions matching TRBD1. The V gene's germline CDR1 is SGHTA and CDR2 FQGTGA. V lost 4 bases to trimming and J lost 8 bases; unmatched junction nucleotides: 7. This CDR3 is 13 amino acids long. The full variable domain, its missing parts supplied by reference TRBV7-3 and TRBJ1-1, is GAGVSQTPSNKVTEKGKYVELRCDPISGHTALYWYRQSLGQGPEFLIYFQGTGAADDSGLPNDRFFAVRPEGSVSTLKIQRTERGDSAVYLCASSSQGSPEAFFGQGTRLTVV.

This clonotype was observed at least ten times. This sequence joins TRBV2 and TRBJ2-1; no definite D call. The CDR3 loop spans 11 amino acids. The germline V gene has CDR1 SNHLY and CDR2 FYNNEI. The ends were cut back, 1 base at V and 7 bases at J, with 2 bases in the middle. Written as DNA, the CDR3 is TGTGCCAGCAGTGAAGTTAATGAGCAGTTCTTC. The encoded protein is CASSEVNEQFF.

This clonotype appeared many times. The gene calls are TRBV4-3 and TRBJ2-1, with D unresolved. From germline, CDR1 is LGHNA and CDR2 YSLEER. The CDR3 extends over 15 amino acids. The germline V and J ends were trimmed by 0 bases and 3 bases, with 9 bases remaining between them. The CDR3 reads CASSQDNRGYNEQFF. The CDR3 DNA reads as TGCGCCAGCAGCCAAGATAATCGCGGCTACAATGAGCAGTTCTTC.

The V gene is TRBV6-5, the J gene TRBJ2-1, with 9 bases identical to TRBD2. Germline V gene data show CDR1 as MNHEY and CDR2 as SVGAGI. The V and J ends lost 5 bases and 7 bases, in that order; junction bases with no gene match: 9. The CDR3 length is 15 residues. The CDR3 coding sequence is TGTGCCAGCAGTAACCCGACTAGCGGCGCGAATGAGCAGTTCTTC. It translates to CASSNPTSGANEQFF.